This TCR beta chain is from a study of cytomegalovirus exposure and HLA in healthy donors. Across the whole study: In terms of ancestry, the Caucasian-associated cluster contained roughly 80% of the roughly 400 genotyped donors.

General study points: Earlier analysis looked at TCR beta V segments, and most were productive about 90% or about 30% of the time. The listing of roughly 160 TCR beta chains classed them as cytomegalovirus-associated.

At the time of sampling, donors were nominally healthy, though unrecorded immune exposures were likely. This clone was seen only once. Its antigen is not known. This CDR3 has 14 residues. CDR1 is SGHVS and CDR2 is FQNEAQ in the germline V gene. V trimming: 5 bases; J trimming: 9 bases; junction bases outside the gene matches: 5. Primers for the PCR totalled 60 Vbeta and 13 Jbeta. Method: immunoSEQ multiplex PCR; TCRdb's copy keeps in-frame clones and lacks some. The table lists about 190,000 clones, 65% to 85% of them singletons. The sequenced material came from PBMCs. This sequence originates from a man aged 18 to 29 in good health and CMV-seronegative. The chain combines TRBV7-8 with TRBJ2-2; TRBD2 agrees at 11 bases. DNA for the CDR3: TGTGCCAGCAGCGGGACTAGCGGTACCTGGGAGCTGTTTTTT. Protein sequence: CASSGTSGTWELFF. Filled out from reference TRBV7-8 and TRBJ2-2, the complete variable domain reads GAGVSQSPRYKVAKRGQDVALRCDPISGHVSLFWYQQALGQGPEFLTYFQNEAQLDKSGLPSDRFFAERPEGSVSTLKIQRTQQEDSAVYLCASSGTSGTWELFFGEGSRLTVL.